Each of the 11 T cell receptor beta chains below was sequenced from the same sample in a study of T cells after yellow fever vaccination. TCRdb reprocessed the 5' RACE reads with MiXCR, giving one entry per CDR3 protein. There are about 300,000 distinct CDR3 sequences in the sample; approximately 7% occur only once, and 18% lies in the top ten. The sequenced sample was PBMCs, obtained approximately 40 days after the first yellow fever vaccination. The source is a man aged 18 to 30 who received the YFV17D yellow fever vaccine.

V gene TRBV7-2 combines with J gene TRBJ1-1; D may be TRBD1 (6 bases). The germline V and J ends were trimmed by 5 bases and 1 base, with 14 bases remaining between them. The CDR3 length is 15 residues. Germline V gives CDR1 SGHTA, CDR2 FQGNSA. The CDR3 bases are TGTGCCAGCAGCCTTCGGGGGCTCGCGAACACTGAAGCTTTCTTT. It translates to CASSLRGLANTEAFF.

This chain links TRBV6-2 or TRBV6-3 with TRBJ1-5; 10 nucleotides line up with TRBD1. The length of the CDR3 is 17 residues. V was pared by 2 bases and J by 2 bases, with 6 bases of the junction left unmatched. CDR1 and CDR2 (germline): MNHEY, SVGEGT. The CDR3 spells CASSYLRGTGGNQPQHF. The CDR3, as DNA: TGTGCCAGCAGTTACCTCCGTGGGACAGGGGGCAATCAGCCCCAGCATTTT.

This clonotype was found many times. This sequence joins TRBV7-2 and TRBJ2-1, with 10 bases identical to TRBD1. CDR1 SGHTA and CDR2 FQGNSA come from the germline V gene. V trimming: 5 bases; J trimming: 2 bases; junction bases outside the gene matches: 3. The CDR3 spans 15 residues. CDR3 in amino acids: CASSRTGGAYNEQFF. In DNA form, the CDR3 reads TGTGCCAGCAGCCGGACAGGGGGGGCCTACAATGAGCAGTTCTTC.

V gene TRBV10-3 combines with J gene TRBJ1-6, with D unclear. Trimming pared 0 bases from V and 6 bases from J, leaving 12 bases between. The CDR3 loop spans 16 amino acids. Germline V gene lookup returns CDR1 ENHRY and CDR2 SYGVKD. As DNA, the CDR3 is TGTGCCATCAGTGAGTCGATAGTACTGGTTAATTCACCCCTCCACTTT. Translated: CAISESIVLVNSPLHF.

This rearrangement joins TRBV28 to TRBJ2-5; TRBD2 agrees at 10 bases. V lost 5 bases and J lost 3; bases outside the gene matches: 9. The CDR3 is made up of 16 amino acids. Looked up from germline, CDR1 is MDHEN and CDR2 is SYDVKM. The CDR3 loop reads CASSGYSGGQKETQYF. DNA of the CDR3: TGTGCCAGCAGTGGCTATAGCGGGGGGCAAAAAGAGACCCAGTACTTC.

The rearrangement joins TRBV5-6 to TRBJ2-2, with a weak D call TRBD2 (5 bases). The V gene's germline CDR1 is SGHDT and CDR2 YYEEEE. CDR3 size: 17 residues. V was clipped by 2 bases and J by 6 bases, with 20 bases between them. This chain's CDR3 is CASSFAVHAGVAGELFF. CDR3 DNA: TGTGCCAGCAGCTTTGCAGTCCACGCGGGTGTAGCCGGGGAGCTGTTTTTT.

This clonotype occurred many times. The genes are TRBV10-3 and TRBJ2-1; D is perhaps TRBD1 (6 bases). V was clipped by 6 bases and J by 1 base, with 16 bases between them. Germline V gene lookup returns CDR1 ENHRY and CDR2 SYGVKD. The CDR3 contains 16 residues. In DNA, the CDR3 is TGTGCCATCAGACGAACCGGGACACAATCCTACAATGAGCAGTTCTTC. Protein sequence: CAIRRTGTQSYNEQFF.

This rearrangement joins TRBV7-2 to TRBJ2-5, with D unresolved. The germline gives CDR1 SGHTA, CDR2 FQGNSA. The CDR3 contains 14 residues. With 2 bases removed from V and 4 bases from J, the gap between germline ends came to 11 bases. As DNA, the CDR3 is TGTGCCAGCAGCTTACAGCACCATAGAGAGACCCAGTACTTC. Protein sequence: CASSLQHHRETQYF.

The V and J genes are TRBV4-3 and TRBJ2-5, with TRBD2 as a possible D gene (5 bases). V dropped 4 bases and J dropped 8 bases, with 14 bases sitting between them. Per germline, CDR1 LGHNA and CDR2 YSLEER. This CDR3 is built from 13 residues. In nucleotides, the CDR3 is TGCGCCAGCAGCCCTAGCTTCGTGGATACCCAGTACTTC. It yields the protein CASSPSFVDTQYF.

The chain carries TRBV18 and TRBJ2-3; 7 nucleotides line up with TRBD2. From germline, CDR1 is KGHSH and CDR2 LQKENI. The length of the CDR3 is 14 residues. V gave up 1 base and J gave up 9 bases; unmatched junction bases: 7. CDR3 sequence (DNA): TGTGCCAGCTCACCACAAAGCACTAGCGACACGCAGTATTTT. Protein sequence: CASSPQSTSDTQYF.

For this clonotype: A much larger clone differs by one base, so this may be a read error. The chain recombines TRBV7-6 with TRBJ1-1; 7 bases map to TRBD1. Trimming removed 5 bases from V and 1 base from J; junction bases left unmatched: 4. The CDR3 is 14 amino acids. Germline CDR1 SGHVS, CDR2 FNYEAQ. The CDR3 sequence: CASSRGTANTEAFF. In DNA, the CDR3 is TGTGCCAGCAGCCGCGGGACAGCGAACACTGAAGCTTTCTTT.